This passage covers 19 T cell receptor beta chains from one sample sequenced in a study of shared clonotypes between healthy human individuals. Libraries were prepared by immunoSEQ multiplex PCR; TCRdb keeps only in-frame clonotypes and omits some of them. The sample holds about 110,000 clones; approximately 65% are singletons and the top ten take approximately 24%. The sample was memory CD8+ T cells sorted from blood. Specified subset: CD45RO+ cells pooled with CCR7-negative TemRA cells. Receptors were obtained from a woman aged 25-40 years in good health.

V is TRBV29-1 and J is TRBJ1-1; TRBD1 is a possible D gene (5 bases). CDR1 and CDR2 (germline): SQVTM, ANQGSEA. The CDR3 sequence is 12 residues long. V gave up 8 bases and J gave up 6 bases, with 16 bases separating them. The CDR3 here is CSTWGVGAEAFF. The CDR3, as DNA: TGCAGCACGTGGGGGGTGGGAGCTGAAGCTTTCTTT.

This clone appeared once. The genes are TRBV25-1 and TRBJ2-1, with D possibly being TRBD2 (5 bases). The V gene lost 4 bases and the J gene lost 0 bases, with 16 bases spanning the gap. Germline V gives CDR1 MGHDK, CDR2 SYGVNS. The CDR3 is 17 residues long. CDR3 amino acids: CASSADPQRSSYNEQFF. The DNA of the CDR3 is TGTGCCAGCAGTGCGGACCCCCAGCGGAGCTCCTACAATGAGCAGTTCTTC.

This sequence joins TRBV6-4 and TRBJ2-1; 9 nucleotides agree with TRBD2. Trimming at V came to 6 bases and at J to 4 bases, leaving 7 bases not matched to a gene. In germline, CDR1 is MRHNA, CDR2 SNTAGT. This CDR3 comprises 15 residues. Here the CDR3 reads CASSETAGGYNEQFF. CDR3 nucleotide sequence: TGTGCCAGCAGCGAGACAGCGGGAGGATACAATGAGCAGTTCTTC.

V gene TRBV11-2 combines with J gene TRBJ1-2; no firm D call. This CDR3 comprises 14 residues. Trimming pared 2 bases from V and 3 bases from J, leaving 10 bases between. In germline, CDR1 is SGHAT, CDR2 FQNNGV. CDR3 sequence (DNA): TGTGCCAGCAGCTTAAATTTCGGAGACTATGGCTACACCTTC. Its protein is CASSLNFGDYGYTF.

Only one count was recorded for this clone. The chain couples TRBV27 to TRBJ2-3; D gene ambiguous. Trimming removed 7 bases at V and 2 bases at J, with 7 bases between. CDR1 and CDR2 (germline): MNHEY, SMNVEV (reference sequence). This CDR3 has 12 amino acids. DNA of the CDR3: TGTGCCAGCACCCCCCTCACAGATACGCAGTATTTT. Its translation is CASTPLTDTQYF.

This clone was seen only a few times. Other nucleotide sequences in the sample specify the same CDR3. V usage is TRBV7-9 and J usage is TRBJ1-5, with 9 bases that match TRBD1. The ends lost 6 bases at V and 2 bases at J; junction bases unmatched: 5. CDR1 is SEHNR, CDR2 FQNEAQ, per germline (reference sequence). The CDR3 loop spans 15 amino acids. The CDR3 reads CASSPQGAGNQPQHF. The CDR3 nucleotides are TGTGCCAGCAGTCCACAGGGGGCCGGCAATCAGCCCCAGCATTTT. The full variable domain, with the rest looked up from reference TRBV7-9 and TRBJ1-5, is DTGVSQNPRHKITKRGQNVTFRCDPISEHNRLYWYRQTLGQGPEFLTYFQNEAQLEKSRLLSDRFSAERPKGSFSTLEIQRTEQGDSAMYLCASSPQGAGNQPQHFGDGTRLSIL.

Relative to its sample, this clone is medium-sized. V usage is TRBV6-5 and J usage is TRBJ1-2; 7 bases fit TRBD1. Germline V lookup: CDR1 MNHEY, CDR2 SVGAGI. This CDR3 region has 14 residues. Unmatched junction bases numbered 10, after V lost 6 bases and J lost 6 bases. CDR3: CASSRQGGSDGYTF. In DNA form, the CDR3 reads TGTGCCAGCAGCCGACAGGGAGGGTCGGATGGCTACACCTTC.

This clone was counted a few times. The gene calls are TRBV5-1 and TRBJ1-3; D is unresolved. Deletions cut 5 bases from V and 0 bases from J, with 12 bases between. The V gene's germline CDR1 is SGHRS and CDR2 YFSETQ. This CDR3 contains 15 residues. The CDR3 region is CASRRTRNSGNTIYF. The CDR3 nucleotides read TGCGCCAGCAGACGGACGAGGAACTCTGGAAACACCATATATTTT.

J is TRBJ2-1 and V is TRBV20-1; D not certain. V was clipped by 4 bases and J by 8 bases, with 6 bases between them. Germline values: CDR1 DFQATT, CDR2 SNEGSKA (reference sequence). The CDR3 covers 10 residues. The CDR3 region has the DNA TGCAGTGCTATATCGGATGAGCAGTTCTTC. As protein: CSAISDEQFF.

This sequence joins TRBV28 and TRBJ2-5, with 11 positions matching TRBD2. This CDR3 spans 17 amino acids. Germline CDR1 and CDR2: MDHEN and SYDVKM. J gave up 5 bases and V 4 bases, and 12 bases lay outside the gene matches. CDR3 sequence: CASSSVAGGSFRETQYF. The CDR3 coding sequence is TGTGCCAGCAGTTCCGTAGCGGGAGGGTCTTTTAGGGAGACCCAGTACTTC. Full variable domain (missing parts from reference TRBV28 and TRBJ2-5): DVKVTQSSRYLVKRTGEKVFLECVQDMDHENMFWYRQDPGLGLRLIYFSYDVKMKEKGDIPEGYSVSREKKERFSLILESASTNQTSMYLCASSSVAGGSFRETQYFGPGTRLLVL.

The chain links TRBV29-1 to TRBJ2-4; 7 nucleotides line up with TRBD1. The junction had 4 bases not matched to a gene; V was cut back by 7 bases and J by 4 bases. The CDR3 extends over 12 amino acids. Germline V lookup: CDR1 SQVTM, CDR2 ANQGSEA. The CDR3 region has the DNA TGCAGCGCCGGGACAGAAAAAAACATTCAGTACTTC. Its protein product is CSAGTEKNIQYF.

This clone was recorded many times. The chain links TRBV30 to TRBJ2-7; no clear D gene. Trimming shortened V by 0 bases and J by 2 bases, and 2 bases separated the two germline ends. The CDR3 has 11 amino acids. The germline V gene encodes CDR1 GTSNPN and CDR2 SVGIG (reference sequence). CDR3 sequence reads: CAWSVAYEQYF. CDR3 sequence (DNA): TGTGCCTGGAGTGTAGCCTACGAGCAGTACTTC.

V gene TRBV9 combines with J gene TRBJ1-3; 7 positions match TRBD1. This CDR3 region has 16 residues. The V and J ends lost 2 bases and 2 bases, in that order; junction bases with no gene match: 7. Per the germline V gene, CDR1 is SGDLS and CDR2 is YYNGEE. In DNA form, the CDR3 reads TGTGCCAGCAGCGTCGGGACAGACGTGCCTGGAAACACCATATATTTT. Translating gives CASSVGTDVPGNTIYF.

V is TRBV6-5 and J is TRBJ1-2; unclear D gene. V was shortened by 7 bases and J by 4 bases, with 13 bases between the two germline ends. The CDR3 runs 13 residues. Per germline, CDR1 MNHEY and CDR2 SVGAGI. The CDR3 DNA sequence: TGTGCCAGCAATCGCGAAGCCGTCTATGGCTACACCTTC. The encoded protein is CASNREAVYGYTF.

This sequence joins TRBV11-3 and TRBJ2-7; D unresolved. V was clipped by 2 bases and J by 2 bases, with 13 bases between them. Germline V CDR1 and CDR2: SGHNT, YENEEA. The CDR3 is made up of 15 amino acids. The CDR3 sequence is CASSLRRADTYEQYF. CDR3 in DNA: TGTGCCAGCAGCTTACGGAGAGCCGACACCTACGAGCAGTACTTC.

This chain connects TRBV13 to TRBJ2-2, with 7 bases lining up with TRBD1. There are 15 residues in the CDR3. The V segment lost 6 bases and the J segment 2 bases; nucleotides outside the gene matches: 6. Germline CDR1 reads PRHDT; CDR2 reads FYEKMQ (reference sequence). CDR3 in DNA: TGTGCCAGCAGTTCCGGGACAGACAACACCGGGGAGCTGTTTTTT. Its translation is CASSSGTDNTGELFF. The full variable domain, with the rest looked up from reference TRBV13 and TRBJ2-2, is AAGVIQSPRHLIKEKRETATLKCYPIPRHDTVYWYQQGPGQDPQFLISFYEKMQSDKGSIPDRFSAQQFSDYHSELNMSSLELGDSALYFCASSSGTDNTGELFFGEGSRLTVL.

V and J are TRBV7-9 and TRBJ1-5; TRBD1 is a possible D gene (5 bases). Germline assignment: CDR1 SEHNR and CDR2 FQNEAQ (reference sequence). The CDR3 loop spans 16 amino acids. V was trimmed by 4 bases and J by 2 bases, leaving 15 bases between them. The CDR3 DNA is TGTGCCAGCAGCTATGGCCAGGGCGGGCGCAATCAGCCCCAGCATTTT. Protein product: CASSYGQGGRNQPQHF.

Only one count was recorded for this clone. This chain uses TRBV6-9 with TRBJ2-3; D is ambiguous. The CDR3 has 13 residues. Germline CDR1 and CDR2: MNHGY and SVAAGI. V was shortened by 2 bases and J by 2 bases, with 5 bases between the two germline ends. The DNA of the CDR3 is TGTGCCAGCAGTTATATAATCACAGATACGCAGTATTTT. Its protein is CASSYIITDTQYF.

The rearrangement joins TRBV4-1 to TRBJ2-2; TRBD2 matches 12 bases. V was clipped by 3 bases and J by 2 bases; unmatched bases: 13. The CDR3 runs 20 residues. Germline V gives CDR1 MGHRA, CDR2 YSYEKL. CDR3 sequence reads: CASSQPRLLAGGPNTGELFF. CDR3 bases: TGCGCCAGCAGCCAGCCGCGCCTCCTAGCGGGAGGGCCCAACACCGGGGAGCTGTTTTTT.